This T cell receptor beta chain was identified in a study of CD8+CD57+ T cells in acquired aplastic anemia. Study-wide background: The sorted CD4+ and CD8+ cells yielded an average around 3.4 ug of DNA.

Profiles of TCR beta VDJ and CDR3 were generated from a genomic DNA template. TCRdb re-called the reads with MiXCR, one entry per CDR3 protein. The sample has approximately 270,000 distinct CDR3 sequences, approximately 56% seen once; the top ten hold around 7.6%. CDR1 SGDLS and CDR2 YYNGEE come from the germline V gene. CDR3 length: 15 amino acids. V lost 0 bases and J 7 bases, leaving 14 bases between the germline ends. The chain has TRBV9 and TRBJ2-1; a possible D gene is TRBD1 (6 bases). Sample: sorted CD4+, CD8+, or CD8+CD57+ T cells (not recorded which) from PBMCs. The sequence was obtained from a human donor with severe aplastic anemia or a healthy control (not recorded which). DNA of the CDR3: TGTGCCAGCAGCGTAGCTTGGGGCAGGGGAAATGAGCAGTTCTTC. Amino acid sequence: CASSVAWGRGNEQFF.